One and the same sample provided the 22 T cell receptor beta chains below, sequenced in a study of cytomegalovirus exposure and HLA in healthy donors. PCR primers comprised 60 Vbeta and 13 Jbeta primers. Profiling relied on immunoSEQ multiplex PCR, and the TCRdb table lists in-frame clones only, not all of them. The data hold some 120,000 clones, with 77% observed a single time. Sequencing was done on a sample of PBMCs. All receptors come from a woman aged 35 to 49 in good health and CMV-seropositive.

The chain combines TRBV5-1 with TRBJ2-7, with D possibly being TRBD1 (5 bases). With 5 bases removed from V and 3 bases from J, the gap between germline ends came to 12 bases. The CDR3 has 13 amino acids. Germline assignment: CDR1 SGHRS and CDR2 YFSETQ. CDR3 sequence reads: CASRRTRDYEQYF. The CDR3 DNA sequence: TGCGCCAGCAGGCGGACAAGAGACTACGAGCAGTACTTC.

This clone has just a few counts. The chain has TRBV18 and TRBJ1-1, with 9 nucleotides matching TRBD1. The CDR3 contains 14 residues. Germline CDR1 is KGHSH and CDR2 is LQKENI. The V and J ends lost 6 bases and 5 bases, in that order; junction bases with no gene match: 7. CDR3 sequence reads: CASSTGTGRTEAFF. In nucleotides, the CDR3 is TGTGCCAGCTCCACCGGGACAGGGCGTACTGAAGCTTTCTTT.

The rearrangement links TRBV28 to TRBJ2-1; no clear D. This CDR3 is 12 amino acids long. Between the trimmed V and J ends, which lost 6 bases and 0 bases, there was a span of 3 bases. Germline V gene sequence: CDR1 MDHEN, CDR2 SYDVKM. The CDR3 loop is CASSHSYNEQFF. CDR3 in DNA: TGTGCCAGCAGCCACTCCTACAATGAGCAGTTCTTC.

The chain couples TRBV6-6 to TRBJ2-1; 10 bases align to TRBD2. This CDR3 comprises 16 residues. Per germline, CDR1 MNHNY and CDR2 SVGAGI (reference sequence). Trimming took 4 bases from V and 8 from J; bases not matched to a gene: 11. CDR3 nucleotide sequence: TGTGCCAGCAGTTCCCAGCCTAGCGGGAGCGGATATGAGCAGTTCTTC. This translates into CASSSQPSGSGYEQFF.

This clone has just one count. The CDR3 region is CSVRTSADTQYF. Written as DNA, the CDR3 is TGCAGCGTGCGGACTAGCGCCGATACGCAGTATTTT. The gene calls are TRBV29-1 and TRBJ2-3, with TRBD2 matching over 9 bases. This CDR3 is 12 amino acids long. Germline V CDR1 and CDR2: SQVTM, ANQGSEA. The J segment lost 6 bases and the V segment lost 6 bases, leaving 4 bases of the junction unmatched.

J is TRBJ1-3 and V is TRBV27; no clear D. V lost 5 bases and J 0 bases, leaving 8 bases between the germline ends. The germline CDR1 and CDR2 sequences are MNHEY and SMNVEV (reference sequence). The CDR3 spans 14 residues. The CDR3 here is CASSPGVSGNTIYF. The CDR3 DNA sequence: TGTGCCAGCAGTCCCGGAGTCTCTGGAAACACCATATATTTT.

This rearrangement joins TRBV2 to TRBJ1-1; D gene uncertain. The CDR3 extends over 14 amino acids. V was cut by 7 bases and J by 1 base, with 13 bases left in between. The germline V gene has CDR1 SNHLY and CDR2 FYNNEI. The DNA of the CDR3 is TGTGCCAGCACAGGCTGGCTCAAGAACACTGAAGCTTTCTTT. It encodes CASTGWLKNTEAFF.

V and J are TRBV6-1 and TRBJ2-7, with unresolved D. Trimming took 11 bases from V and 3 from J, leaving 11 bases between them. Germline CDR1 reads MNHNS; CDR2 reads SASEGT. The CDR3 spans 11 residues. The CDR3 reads CAADTYYEQYF. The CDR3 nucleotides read TGTGCCGCCGACACCTACTACGAGCAGTACTTC.

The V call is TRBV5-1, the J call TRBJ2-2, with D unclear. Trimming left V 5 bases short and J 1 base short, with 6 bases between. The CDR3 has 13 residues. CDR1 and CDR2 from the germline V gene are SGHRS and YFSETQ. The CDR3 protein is CASSRENTGELFF. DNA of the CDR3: TGCGCCAGCAGTAGAGAGAACACCGGGGAGCTGTTTTTT.

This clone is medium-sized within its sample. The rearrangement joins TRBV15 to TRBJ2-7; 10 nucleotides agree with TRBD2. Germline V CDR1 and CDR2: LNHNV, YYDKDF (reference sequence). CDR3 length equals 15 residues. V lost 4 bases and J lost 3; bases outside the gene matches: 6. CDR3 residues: CATSTKPSGSYEQYF. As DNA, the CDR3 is TGTGCCACCAGCACAAAACCTAGCGGGAGCTACGAGCAGTACTTC. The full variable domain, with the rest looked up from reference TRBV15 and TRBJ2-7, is DAMVIQNPRYQVTQFGKPVTLSCSQTLNHNVMYWYQQKSSQAPKLLFHYYDKDFNNEADTPDNFQSRRPNTSFCFLDIRSPGLGDTAMYLCATSTKPSGSYEQYFGPGTRLTVT.

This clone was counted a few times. The DNA of the CDR3 is TGTGCCAGCAGCTTACTCCAGACTAGCGGAGGTACCTACAATGAGCAGTTCTTC. Protein product: CASSLLQTSGGTYNEQFF. The gene calls are TRBV11-2 and TRBJ2-1; 9 bases line up with TRBD2. Germline V lookup: CDR1 SGHAT, CDR2 FQNNGV. The CDR3 length is 18 residues. Trimming took 2 bases from V and 2 from J; bases not matched to a gene: 10.

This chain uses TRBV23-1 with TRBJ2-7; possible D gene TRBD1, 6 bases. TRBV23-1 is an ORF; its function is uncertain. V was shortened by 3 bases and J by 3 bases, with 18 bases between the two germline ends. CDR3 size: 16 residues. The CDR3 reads CASSHQGTGDYYEQYF. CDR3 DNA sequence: TGCGCCAGCAGTCATCAGGGGACCGGAGATTACTACGAGCAGTACTTC.

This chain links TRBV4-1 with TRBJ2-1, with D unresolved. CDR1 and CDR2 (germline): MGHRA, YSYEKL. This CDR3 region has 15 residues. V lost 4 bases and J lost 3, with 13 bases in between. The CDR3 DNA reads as TGCGCCAGCAGCCCGGGTCGAGGCGTCTACAATGAGCAGTTCTTC. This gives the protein CASSPGRGVYNEQFF.

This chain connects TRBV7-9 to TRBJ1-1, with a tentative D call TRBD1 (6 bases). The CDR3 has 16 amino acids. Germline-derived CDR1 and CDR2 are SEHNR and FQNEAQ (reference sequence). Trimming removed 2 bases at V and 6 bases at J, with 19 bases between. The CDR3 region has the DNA TGTGCCAGCAGCTTAATCGACAGGATACGCGGAGCTGAAGCTTTCTTT. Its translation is CASSLIDRIRGAEAFF.

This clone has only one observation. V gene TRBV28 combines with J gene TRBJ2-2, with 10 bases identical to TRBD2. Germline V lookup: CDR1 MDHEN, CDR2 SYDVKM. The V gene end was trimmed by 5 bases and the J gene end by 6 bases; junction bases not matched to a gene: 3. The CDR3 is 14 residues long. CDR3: CASSALAGAGELFF. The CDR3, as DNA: TGTGCCAGCAGTGCGCTAGCGGGAGCCGGGGAGCTGTTTTTT.

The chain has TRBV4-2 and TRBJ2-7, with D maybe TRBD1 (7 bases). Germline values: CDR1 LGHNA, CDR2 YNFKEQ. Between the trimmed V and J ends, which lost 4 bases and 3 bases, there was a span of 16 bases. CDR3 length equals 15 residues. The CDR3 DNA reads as TGTGCCAGCAGCCTCGGGACAGCGGGCCGCTACGAGCAGTACTTC. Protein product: CASSLGTAGRYEQYF.

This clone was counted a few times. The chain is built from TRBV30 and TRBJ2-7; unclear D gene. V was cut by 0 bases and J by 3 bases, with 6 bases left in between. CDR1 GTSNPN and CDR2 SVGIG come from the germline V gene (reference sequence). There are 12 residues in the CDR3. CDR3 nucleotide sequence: TGTGCCTGGAGTGTACATGTCTACGAGCAGTACTTC. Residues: CAWSVHVYEQYF. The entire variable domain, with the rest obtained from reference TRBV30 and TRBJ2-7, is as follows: SQTIHQWPATLVQPVGSPLSLECTVEGTSNPNLYWYRQAAGRGLQLLFYSVGIGQISSEVPQNLSASRPQDRQFILSSKKLLLSDSGFYLCAWSVHVYEQYFGPGTRLTVT.

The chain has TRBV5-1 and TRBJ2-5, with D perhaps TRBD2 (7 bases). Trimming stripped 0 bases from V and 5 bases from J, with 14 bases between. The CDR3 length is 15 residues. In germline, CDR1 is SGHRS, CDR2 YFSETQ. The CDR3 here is CASSLGLQGGETQYF. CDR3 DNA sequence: TGCGCCAGCAGCTTGGGCTTACAGGGAGGGGAGACCCAGTACTTC.

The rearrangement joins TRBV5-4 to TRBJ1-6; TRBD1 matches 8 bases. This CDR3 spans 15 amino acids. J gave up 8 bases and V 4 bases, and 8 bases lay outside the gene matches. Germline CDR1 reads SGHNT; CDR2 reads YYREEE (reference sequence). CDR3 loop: CASSLSDRVDSPLHF. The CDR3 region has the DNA TGTGCCAGCAGCCTCTCGGACAGGGTAGATTCACCCCTCCACTTT.

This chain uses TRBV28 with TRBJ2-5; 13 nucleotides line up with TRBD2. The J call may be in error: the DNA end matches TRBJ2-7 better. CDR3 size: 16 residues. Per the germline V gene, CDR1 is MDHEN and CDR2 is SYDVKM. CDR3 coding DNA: TGTGCCAGCAGTTCCCCCGGGACTAGCGGGATCTACGAGCAGTACTTC. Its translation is CASSSPGTSGIYEQYF.

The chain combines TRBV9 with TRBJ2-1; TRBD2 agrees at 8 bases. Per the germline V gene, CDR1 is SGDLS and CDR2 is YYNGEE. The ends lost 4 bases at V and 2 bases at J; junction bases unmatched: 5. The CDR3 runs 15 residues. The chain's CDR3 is CASSFSGTPYNEQFF. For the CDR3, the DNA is TGTGCCAGCAGCTTTAGCGGGACCCCCTACAATGAGCAGTTCTTC.

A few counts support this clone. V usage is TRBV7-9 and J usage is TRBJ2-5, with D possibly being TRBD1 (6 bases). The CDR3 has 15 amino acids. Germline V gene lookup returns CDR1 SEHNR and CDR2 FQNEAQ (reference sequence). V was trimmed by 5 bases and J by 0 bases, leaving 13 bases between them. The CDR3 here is CASSPGQSYQETQYF. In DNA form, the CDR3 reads TGTGCCAGCAGCCCCGGACAGTCCTACCAAGAGACCCAGTACTTC.